Listed below are T cell receptor beta chains from one sample, sequenced in a study of cytomegalovirus exposure and HLA in healthy donors. Here immunoSEQ multiplex PCR was the method, and the copy in TCRdb shows in-frame clones only, minus some. The table lists some 150,000 clones, 80% of them singletons, with around 9.8% in the top ten. The specimen sequenced was PBMCs. These receptors were collected from a man in his late teens or twenties in good health and CMV-seropositive. Both conserved end residues are part of each CDR3. D genes are given only for firm matches. Part of the rows lack a size; the others show once, few, many or a class for expanded clones.

d_call: TRBD1; v_call: TRBV7-8; j_call: TRBJ2-5; clone_size: NA; cdr3_nt: TGTGCCAGCAGCATCGACAGGGTTGAGACCCAGTACTTC; cdr3_aa: CASSIDRVETQYF
d_call: NA; v_call: TRBV7-8; j_call: TRBJ2-3; clone_size: few; cdr3_nt: TGTGCCAGCAGCCGGGGCACAGATACGCAGTATTTT; cdr3_aa: CASSRGTDTQYF
d_call: NA; v_call: TRBV7-9; j_call: TRBJ1-4; clone_size: NA; cdr3_nt: TGTGCCAGCAGCGGCAGGGTGGTTGATGAAAAACTGTTTTTT; cdr3_aa: CASSGRVVDEKLFF
d_call: TRBD2; v_call: TRBV7-7; j_call: TRBJ2-5; clone_size: NA; cdr3_nt: TGTGCCAGCAGCCCAACCGGGCAACTAGCGGAGCAGTACTTC; cdr3_aa: CASSPTGQLAEQYF
d_call: TRBD2; v_call: TRBV19; j_call: TRBJ2-1; clone_size: NA; cdr3_nt: TGTGCCAGTAGTCCTCAACCATCACCGGGACTAGCGAATTACAATGAGCAGTTCTTC; cdr3_aa: CASSPQPSPGLANYNEQFF
d_call: NA; v_call: TRBV5-4; j_call: TRBJ1-2; clone_size: NA; cdr3_nt: TGTGCCAGCAGCTTGGATGGGGGGGGCGCCCCCTATGGCTACACCTTC; cdr3_aa: CASSLDGGGAPYGYTF
d_call: NA; v_call: TRBV7-9; j_call: TRBJ2-7; clone_size: NA; cdr3_nt: TGTGCCAGCAGCTTAGCAGGCAGGGGAGGGGAGCAGTACTTC; cdr3_aa: CASSLAGRGGEQYF
d_call: NA; v_call: TRBV6-5; j_call: TRBJ1-4; clone_size: NA; cdr3_nt: TGTGCCAGCAGTTACTCCGGGGGGAGCAGCGAAAAACTGTTTTTT; cdr3_aa: CASSYSGGSSEKLFF
d_call: NA; v_call: TRBV5-5; j_call: TRBJ1-5; clone_size: NA; cdr3_nt: TGTGCCAGCAGCTTGGAGCCGAGTAGCAATCAGCCCCAGCATTTT; cdr3_aa: CASSLEPSSNQPQHF
d_call: NA; v_call: TRBV13; j_call: TRBJ2-2; clone_size: NA; cdr3_nt: TGTGCCAGCAGCTTACGTTGGTCGGCGAACACCGGGGAGCTGTTTTTT; cdr3_aa: CASSLRWSANTGELFF
d_call: NA; v_call: TRBV15; j_call: TRBJ1-2; clone_size: NA; cdr3_nt: TGTGCCACCAGCGGGGGTACAGGGTTGGATGGCTACACCTTC; cdr3_aa: CATSGGTGLDGYTF
d_call: NA; v_call: TRBV7-2; j_call: TRBJ2-7; clone_size: NA; cdr3_nt: TGTGCCAGCAGCTTAGCAGCGTCCAACTACGAGCAGTACTTC; cdr3_aa: CASSLAASNYEQYF
d_call: TRBD1; v_call: TRBV19; j_call: TRBJ1-2; clone_size: NA; cdr3_nt: TGTGCCAGTAGTTCGAGGCGGACAGGCTATGGCTACACCTTC; cdr3_aa: CASSSRRTGYGYTF
d_call: NA; v_call: TRBV27; j_call: TRBJ1-3; clone_size: NA; cdr3_nt: TGTGCCAGCAGTTTTTCAGGGACTGGAAACACCATATATTTT; cdr3_aa: CASSFSGTGNTIYF
d_call: NA; v_call: TRBV6-5; j_call: TRBJ1-3; clone_size: NA; cdr3_nt: TGTGCCAGCAGACCCGTTCCAGGGAACGGAAACACCATATATTTT; cdr3_aa: CASRPVPGNGNTIYF